This TCR beta chain was recovered during a study of blood T cell repertoires in COVID-19. Study information: Material from acute and convalescent COVID-19 was sourced from the United States, Italy and Spain. From T cells, B-cell-depleted T cells, or PBMCs came the material, which was cDNA or gDNA.

Germline values: CDR1 SGHAT, CDR2 FQNNGV. The trim removed 3 bases at V and 10 bases at J, leaving 15 bases unmatched. The CDR3 loop spans 18 amino acids. The assay was immunoSEQ multiplex PCR, and TCRdb's table has in-frame clones only and misses some. The sample carries nearly 350,000 clones, 85% to 90% recorded once. Patients from Seattle were sampled longitudinally, starting during active infection. The chain recombines TRBV11-2 with TRBJ2-1, with TRBD2 matching 13 bases. The clonotype was recovered from a woman in her fifties or sixties with COVID-19, enrolled during active disease. Specimen: peripheral blood. CDR3 in DNA: TGTGCCAGCAGCTTCCGAGGGTCCCGGACTAGCGGGAGAGGGGAGCAGTTCTTC. Residues: CASSFRGSRTSGRGEQFF.